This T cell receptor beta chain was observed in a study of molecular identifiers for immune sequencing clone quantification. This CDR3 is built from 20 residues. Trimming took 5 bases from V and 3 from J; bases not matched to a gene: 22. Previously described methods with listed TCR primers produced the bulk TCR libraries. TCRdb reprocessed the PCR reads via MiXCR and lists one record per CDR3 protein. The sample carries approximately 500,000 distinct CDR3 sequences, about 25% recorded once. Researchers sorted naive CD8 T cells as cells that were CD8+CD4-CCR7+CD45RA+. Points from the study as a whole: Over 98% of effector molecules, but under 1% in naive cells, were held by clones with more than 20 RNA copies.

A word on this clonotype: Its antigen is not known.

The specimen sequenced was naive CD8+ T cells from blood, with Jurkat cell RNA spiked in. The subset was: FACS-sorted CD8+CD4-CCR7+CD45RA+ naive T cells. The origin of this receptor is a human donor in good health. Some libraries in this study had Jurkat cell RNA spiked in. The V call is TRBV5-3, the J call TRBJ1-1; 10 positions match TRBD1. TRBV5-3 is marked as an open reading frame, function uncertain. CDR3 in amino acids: CARRGDSETGGANSDTEAFF. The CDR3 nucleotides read TGTGCCAGAAGAGGAGACTCAGAGACAGGGGGCGCGAATTCGGACACTGAAGCTTTCTTT.